A selection of T cell receptor beta chains follows, all from one sample in a study of shared clonotypes between healthy human individuals. The data were produced by immunoSEQ multiplex PCR, yet TCRdb's version contains in-frame clones alone and is incomplete. The top ten hold approximately 0.37% of the sample, which has about 2.4 million clones, 93% seen once. The sample comprised naive CD4+ T cells from PBMCs. The source is a man aged 18 to 29 in good health. Some clones in this sample may be carry-over from other donors' samples. Each CDR3 is given with its conserved first and last residue. A D gene is named only where the DNA matches it firmly. Not all rows give a size; the values are once, few, many and, for expanded clones, a class.

D	size	V	J	CDR3	DNA
TRBD1	few	TRBV28	TRBJ1-2	CASRTGTGGRTF	TGTGCCAGCAGAACCGGGACAGGGGGGCGGACCTTC
TRBD1	.	TRBV19	TRBJ1-2	CASRGSYRGHYGYTF	TGTGCCAGTCGAGGTAGCTACAGGGGACACTATGGCTACACCTTC
TRBD1	.	TRBV27	TRBJ2-7	CASHRTGQGLSYEQYF	TGTGCCAGTCACCGGACAGGCCAGGGATTGTCCTACGAGCAGTACTTC
.	.	TRBV7-9	TRBJ2-2	CASTKKIQGPDAGELFF	TGTGCCAGTACCAAAAAAATCCAGGGCCCTGACGCCGGGGAGCTGTTTTTT
.	.	TRBV5-1	TRBJ2-1	CASSVPSNEQFF	TGCGCCAGCAGCGTTCCTAGCAACGAGCAGTTCTTC
.	.	TRBV5-1	TRBJ2-3	CASSRDGDGTDTQYF	TGCGCCAGCAGCAGGGACGGCGACGGCACAGATACGCAGTATTTT
TRBD1	.	TRBV7-9	TRBJ2-5	CASSLPLGQGEQYF	TGTGCCAGCAGCCTCCCTTTGGGACAGGGGGAGCAGTACTTC
TRBD2	.	TRBV10-3	TRBJ2-7	CAIMASGGRIYEQYF	TGTGCCATCATGGCTAGCGGGGGTCGGATCTACGAGCAGTACTTC
.	once	TRBV27	TRBJ1-5	CASRQELRGANQPQHF	TGTGCCAGCAGACAAGAGCTTAGAGGGGCCAATCAGCCCCAGCATTTT
.	.	TRBV4-1	TRBJ1-1	CASSQEPRGTEAFF	TGCGCCAGCAGCCAAGAGCCCCGAGGGACTGAAGCTTTCTTT
.	.	TRBV5-1	TRBJ2-1	CASAPLGAYNEQFF	TGCGCCAGCGCACCTTTGGGGGCCTACAATGAGCAGTTCTTC
.	.	TRBV19	TRBJ1-1	CASSMLGEAFF	TGTGCCAGTAGTATGTTGGGTGAAGCTTTCTTT
TRBD1	.	TRBV5-6	TRBJ1-2	CASSIQGNYGYTF	TGTGCCAGCAGCATACAGGGGAACTATGGCTACACCTTC
.	few	TRBV4-1	TRBJ1-5	CASSQAGTHNQPQHF	TGCGCCAGCAGCCAAGCGGGGACACACAATCAGCCCCAGCATTTT
.	once	TRBV18	TRBJ2-7	CASSPRLTAITYEQYF	TGTGCCAGCTCACCACGTTTGACAGCGATTACCTACGAGCAGTACTTC
.	.	TRBV19	TRBJ1-1	CASSIAAGGTATEAFF	TGTGCCAGTAGTATAGCCGCGGGGGGGACGGCCACTGAAGCTTTCTTT
.	.	TRBV6-1	TRBJ1-5	CASSSEGMSNQPQHF	TGTGCCAGCAGCTCCGAGGGGATGAGCAATCAGCCCCAGCATTTT
.	.	TRBV11-2	TRBJ1-5	CASSLDIGRPGQPQHF	TGTGCCAGCAGCTTAGATATCGGACGGCCAGGGCAGCCCCAGCATTTT
.	.	TRBV30	TRBJ1-1	CAWRSGLLNTEAFF	TGTGCCTGGAGATCGGGACTTTTGAACACTGAAGCTTTCTTT
TRBD2	.	TRBV9	TRBJ2-3	CASSVGLAGINTDTQYF	TGTGCCAGCAGCGTAGGCTTAGCGGGAATAAACACAGATACGCAGTATTTT
.	once	TRBV7-2	TRBJ1-4	CASSLERTATNEKLFF	TGTGCCAGCAGCTTAGAGAGGACTGCAACTAATGAAAAACTGTTTTTT
TRBD2	.	TRBV27	TRBJ2-7	CASSSQREGRYEQYF	TGTGCCAGCAGTTCCCAGCGGGAGGGCCGCTACGAGCAGTACTTC
TRBD1	few	TRBV18	TRBJ1-2	CASSPLLVPGQGVNGYTF	TGTGCCAGCTCACCTCTACTAGTGCCGGGACAGGGGGTCAATGGCTACACCTTC
.	once	TRBV6-5	TRBJ1-5	CASSYSGVKNQPQHF	TGTGCCAGCAGTTACTCCGGGGTTAAGAATCAGCCCCAGCATTTT
TRBD2	once	TRBV20-1	TRBJ2-7	CSAERGVEQYF	TGCAGTGCTGAGCGGGGGGTGGAGCAGTACTTC
.	.	TRBV14	TRBJ1-1	CASSQAVGGGTEAFF	TGTGCCAGCAGCCAGGCCGTGGGGGGAGGAACTGAAGCTTTCTTT
TRBD1	.	TRBV19	TRBJ1-1	CASSIGMGQGARTEAFF	TGTGCCAGTAGTATAGGTATGGGACAGGGGGCAAGGACTGAAGCTTTCTTT
.	.	TRBV15	TRBJ1-1	CATSRGVQSTEAFF	TGTGCCACCAGCAGAGGTGTCCAAAGTACTGAAGCTTTCTTT
.	.	TRBV2	TRBJ2-3	CASTGAHSTDTQYF	TGTGCCAGCACGGGGGCACATAGCACAGATACGCAGTATTTT
TRBD2	.	TRBV5-1	TRBJ2-1	CASSLTSGRAGNEQFF	TGCGCCAGCAGCTTGACTAGCGGGAGGGCGGGAAATGAGCAGTTCTTC
.	.	TRBV30	TRBJ2-2	CAWRPQGISGELFF	TGTGCCTGGAGACCCCAGGGGATCTCCGGGGAGCTGTTTTTT
TRBD2	.	TRBV19	TRBJ2-2	CASSSRASGRAGELFF	TGTGCCAGTAGTAGTCGGGCTAGCGGGAGGGCCGGGGAGCTGTTTTTT
.	once	TRBV11-2	TRBJ2-4	CASSLLFRREAKNIQYF	TGTGCCAGCAGCTTATTATTCAGGCGGGAAGCCAAAAACATTCAGTACTTC
.	.	TRBV27	TRBJ2-2	CASSFRGGGTGELFF	TGTGCCAGCAGTTTCAGGGGGGGCGGCACCGGGGAGCTGTTTTTT
.	.	TRBV6-6	TRBJ2-2	CASSGRLIGTGELFF	TGTGCCAGCAGTGGCCGATTGATCGGGACCGGGGAGCTGTTTTTT
.	.	TRBV5-6	TRBJ2-1	CASSLGGEQFF	TGTGCCAGCAGCTTGGGTGGTGAGCAGTTCTTC
.	.	TRBV21-1	TRBJ2-7	CASQGGAREQYF	TGTGCCAGCCAGGGGGGGGCTAGGGAGCAGTACTTC
.	.	TRBV15	TRBJ2-3	CATSSEGTSDTQYF	TGTGCCACCAGCAGTGAAGGGACTTCAGATACGCAGTATTTT
TRBD1	.	TRBV19	TRBJ1-2	CASSTPQGESGYTF	TGTGCCAGTAGTACCCCACAGGGGGAAAGTGGCTACACCTTC
.	.	TRBV18	TRBJ2-6	CASSPRDPRSGANVLTF	TGTGCCAGCTCACCACGGGACCCGCGCTCTGGGGCCAACGTCCTGACTTTC
.	.	TRBV7-9	TRBJ2-5	CASSLGAAISETQYF	TGTGCCAGCAGCTTAGGGGCAGCTATCTCGGAGACCCAGTACTTC
TRBD2	once	TRBV4-2	TRBJ2-6	CASSQDMASGSRTGANVLTF	TGTGCCAGCAGCCAAGATATGGCTAGCGGGAGTAGAACTGGGGCCAACGTCCTGACTTTC